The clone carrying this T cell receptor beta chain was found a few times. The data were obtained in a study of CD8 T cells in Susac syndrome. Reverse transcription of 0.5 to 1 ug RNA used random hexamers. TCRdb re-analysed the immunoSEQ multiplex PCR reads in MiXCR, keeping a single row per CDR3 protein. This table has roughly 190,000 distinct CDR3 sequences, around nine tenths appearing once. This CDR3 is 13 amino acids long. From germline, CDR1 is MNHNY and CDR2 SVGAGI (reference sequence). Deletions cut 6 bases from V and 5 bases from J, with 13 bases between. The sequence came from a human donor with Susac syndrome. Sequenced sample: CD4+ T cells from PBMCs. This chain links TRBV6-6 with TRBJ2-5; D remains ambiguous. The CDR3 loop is CASSSHRDETQYF. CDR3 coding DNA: TGTGCCAGCAGCTCACATCGAGATGAGACCCAGTACTTC.